Below, 22 T cell receptor beta chains from the same sample are listed, as sequenced in a study of CD8 T cells in Susac syndrome. RNA in amounts of roughly 0.45 to 1 ug was reverse transcribed with random hexamers. A single record per CDR3 protein comes from TCRdb applying MiXCR to the immunoSEQ multiplex PCR reads. This table holds 100,000 to 150,000 distinct CDR3 sequences, around 94% found once. Sequences were obtained from CD8+ T cells from PBMCs. These receptor sequences come from a human donor with Susac syndrome.

The chain uses TRBV7-2 and TRBJ2-5; 8 bases map to TRBD1. Germline CDR1 SGHTA, CDR2 FQGNSA. This CDR3 has 17 residues. The trim removed 1 base at V and 5 bases at J, leaving 12 bases unmatched. The CDR3 nucleotides are TGTGCCAGCAGCTTAGTTCCCACAGGGGGGAGAGCGGAGACCCAGTACTTC. Residues: CASSLVPTGGRAETQYF.

The rearrangement uses TRBV4-1 and TRBJ1-4, with 7 bases identical to TRBD1. V shed 1 base, J shed 2 bases, and the junction held 10 bases outside the gene matches. Germline CDR1 and CDR2: MGHRA and YSYEKL. The CDR3 runs to 18 residues. The CDR3 here is CASSQGFGTERTNEKLFF. For the CDR3, the DNA is TGCGCCAGCAGCCAAGGATTCGGGACAGAAAGGACTAATGAAAAACTGTTTTTT.

The chain couples TRBV24-1 to TRBJ1-5, with TRBD1 as a possible D gene (6 bases). CDR1 and CDR2 from the germline V gene are KGHDR and SFDVKD. Deletions cut 4 bases from V and 5 bases from J, with 8 bases between. The CDR3 runs 13 residues. The CDR3 nucleotides read TGTGCCACCAGTGAAGGGGGGCATCAGCCCCAGCATTTT. Encoded protein: CATSEGGHQPQHF.

The J gene is TRBJ1-5, the V gene TRBV13; unclear D gene. The CDR3 covers 13 residues. Looked up from germline, CDR1 is PRHDT and CDR2 is FYEKMQ (reference sequence). The V gene lost 5 bases and the J gene lost 4 bases, with 9 bases spanning the gap. The CDR3 DNA is TGTGCCAGCAGCCCAGGCCTAAATCAGCCCCAGCATTTT. Residues: CASSPGLNQPQHF.

The V gene is TRBV19, the J gene TRBJ2-2; a possible D gene is TRBD2 (5 bases). The CDR3 covers 12 residues. Trimming took off 10 bases at V and 7 bases at J, with 13 bases between the two ends. The V gene's germline CDR1 is LNHDA and CDR2 SQIVND (reference sequence). This CDR3 reads CATGILGGELFF. As DNA, the CDR3 is TGTGCCACCGGGATTCTCGGCGGGGAGCTGTTTTTT.

The chain couples TRBV19 to TRBJ1-1; D is perhaps TRBD1 (6 bases). This CDR3 has 13 amino acids. With 6 bases removed from V and 3 bases from J, the gap between germline ends came to 11 bases. Germline CDR1 is LNHDA and CDR2 is SQIVND (reference sequence). This chain's CDR3 is CASREQGDTEAFF. Written as DNA, the CDR3 is TGTGCCAGTAGGGAACAGGGTGACACTGAAGCTTTCTTT.

The rearrangement joins TRBV6-5 to TRBJ2-1, with 7 bases matching TRBD2. The CDR3 has 16 residues. With V trimmed by 0 bases and J by 3 bases, 5 bases remained unmatched. The V gene's germline CDR1 is MNHEY and CDR2 SVGAGI. The CDR3 loop reads CASSYSAGEVYNEQFF. Here the CDR3 DNA reads TGTGCCAGCAGTTACTCTGCGGGAGAGGTCTACAATGAGCAGTTCTTC.

Here the CDR3 reads CASSLSSREAFF. DNA for the CDR3: TGCGCCAGCAGCTTGTCGAGCCGTGAAGCTTTCTTT. V is TRBV5-1 and J is TRBJ1-1; no reliable D call. The CDR3 sequence is 12 residues long. Germline V lookup: CDR1 SGHRS, CDR2 YFSETQ. Trimming shortened V by 1 base and J by 7 bases, and 8 bases separated the two germline ends.

This chain connects TRBV2 to TRBJ2-3, with 7 bases aligning to TRBD2. The length of the CDR3 is 16 residues. V was clipped by 6 bases and J by 4 bases; unmatched bases: 13. CDR1 is SNHLY, CDR2 FYNNEI, per germline. The CDR3 sequence: CASRWEGTSSADTQYF. CDR3 in DNA: TGTGCCAGCAGGTGGGAGGGGACCTCCTCAGCAGATACGCAGTATTTT.

The chain links TRBV3-1 to TRBJ1-1; D perhaps matches TRBD1 (5 bases). Germline lookup yields CDR1 LGHDT and CDR2 YNNKEL (reference sequence). Trimming took off 2 bases at V and 0 bases at J, with 19 bases between the two ends. The CDR3 sequence is 18 residues long. The CDR3 DNA reads as TGTGCCAGCAGCCAAATCCTCGGGGGAGGTGGCATGAACACTGAAGCTTTCTTT. Translating gives CASSQILGGGGMNTEAFF.

There are a few counts of this clonotype. The chain carries TRBV6-1 and TRBJ2-3; the match to TRBD2 covers 12 bases. With 4 bases clipped from V and 1 base from J, the junction kept 0 bases outside the gene matches. CDR1 is MNHNS, CDR2 SASEGT, per germline. The CDR3 runs 15 residues. The CDR3, as DNA: TGTGCCAGCAGTGGGACTAGCGGGGGCACAGATACGCAGTATTTT. Protein product: CASSGTSGGTDTQYF.

The chain carries TRBV14 and TRBJ1-1, with a possible D match to TRBD1 (6 bases). Trimming took off 0 bases at V and 3 bases at J, with 17 bases between the two ends. CDR3 length equals 17 residues. The germline V gene encodes CDR1 SGHDN and CDR2 FVKESK. The CDR3 protein is CASSQDFTGYGDTEAFF. In nucleotides, the CDR3 is TGTGCCAGCAGCCAAGATTTTACAGGGTACGGGGACACTGAAGCTTTCTTT.

The rearrangement uses TRBV20-1 and TRBJ2-7; 8 bases match TRBD2. CDR1 is DFQATT, CDR2 SNEGSKA, per germline (reference sequence). The CDR3 runs to 13 residues. The CDR3 DNA sequence: TGCGGTTGCTCGGGGGGGCGGTCCTACGAGCAGTACTTC. It specifies CGCSGGRSYEQYF.

The V and J genes are TRBV30 and TRBJ2-1; no definite D call. The length of the CDR3 is 15 residues. Per germline, CDR1 GTSNPN and CDR2 SVGIG (reference sequence). V lost 2 bases to trimming and J lost 0 bases, with 11 bases between them. CDR3 sequence reads: CAWSLLASSYNEQFF. CDR3 nucleotides: TGTGCCTGGAGTTTACTCGCCAGCTCCTACAATGAGCAGTTCTTC.

V usage is TRBV24-1 and J usage is TRBJ2-1; 8 nucleotides match TRBD2. CDR3 size: 12 residues. Looked up from germline, CDR1 is KGHDR and CDR2 is SFDVKD. Unmatched junction bases numbered 5, after V lost 7 bases and J lost 10 bases. The CDR3 region is CATRGGGPEQFF. Written as DNA, the CDR3 is TGTGCCACCAGGGGCGGGGGGCCCGAGCAGTTCTTC.

The chain joins TRBV15 to TRBJ2-7, with 9 bases lining up with TRBD1. Germline V CDR1 and CDR2: LNHNV, YYDKDF (reference sequence). The V and J ends lost 1 base and 8 bases, in that order; junction bases with no gene match: 9. The CDR3 length is 15 residues. Here the CDR3 DNA reads TGTGCCACCAGCAGAGGTTTTGTGGACAGGGGCAAGCAGTACTTC. Residues: CATSRGFVDRGKQYF.

The chain uses TRBV6-2 or TRBV6-3 and TRBJ2-1; no definite D call. Germline assignment: CDR1 MNHEY and CDR2 SVGEGT. The V and J ends lost 2 bases and 3 bases respectively, with 2 bases between them. This CDR3 has 12 residues. The DNA for the CDR3 is TGTGCCAGCAGTTACGACTACAATGAGCAGTTCTTC. Encoded protein: CASSYDYNEQFF.

The V and J genes are TRBV6-6 and TRBJ2-2; weak D call: TRBD2 (5 bases). CDR3 length: 14 amino acids. Trimming removed 4 bases from V and 7 bases from J, with 13 bases in between. The V gene's germline CDR1 is MNHNY and CDR2 SVGAGI (reference sequence). The CDR3 nucleotides read TGTGCCAGCAGTTTTCTCGGGGAGAGCGGGGAGCTGTTTTTT. It translates to CASSFLGESGELFF.

The rearrangement uses TRBV5-6 and TRBJ1-6; TRBD1 matches 9 bases. The CDR3 is 17 amino acids. Trimming removed 1 base from V and 8 bases from J; junction bases left unmatched: 10. Germline lookup yields CDR1 SGHDT and CDR2 YYEEEE. This CDR3 is CASSLFRTGQGYSPLHF. The DNA of the CDR3 is TGTGCCAGCAGCTTGTTCCGGACGGGACAGGGATATTCACCCCTCCACTTT.

V and J are TRBV4-1 and TRBJ2-3, with a tentative D call TRBD2 (5 bases). This CDR3 is built from 15 residues. Trimming removed 3 bases at V and 3 bases at J, with 13 bases between. Germline V gives CDR1 MGHRA, CDR2 YSYEKL. CDR3 amino acids: CASSHGVLSTDTQYF. The DNA of the CDR3 is TGCGCCAGCAGCCACGGGGTTCTATCGACAGATACGCAGTATTTT.

This clonotype is a singleton in its sample. J is TRBJ2-7 and V is TRBV6-1, with D unclear. The germline V gene has CDR1 MNHNS and CDR2 SASEGT. Trimming removed 1 base at V and 5 bases at J, with 15 bases between. This CDR3 contains 15 residues. In DNA form, the CDR3 reads TGTGCCAGCAGTGAAGTATCGGGCAGTGCTCACGAGCAGTACTTC. It encodes CASSEVSGSAHEQYF.

The chain has TRBV3-1 and TRBJ1-4; no clear D gene. The CDR3 length is 15 residues. Germline CDR1 is LGHDT and CDR2 is YNNKEL (reference sequence). V was trimmed by 1 base and J by 7 bases, leaving 13 bases between them. CDR3 in amino acids: CASSQGPPVLEKLFF. CDR3 bases: TGTGCCAGCAGCCAAGGCCCACCTGTTCTTGAAAAACTGTTTTTT.